The present T cell receptor (beta chain) was sequenced within a study of beta chain features in type 1 diabetes. From germline, CDR1 is SGHRS and CDR2 YFSETQ. The V gene lost 3 bases and the J gene lost 0 bases, with 16 bases spanning the gap. CDR3 length: 16 residues. Investigators reverse transcribed all isolated RNA, so they sequenced expressed TCRB transcripts. Sequencing used immunoSEQ multiplex PCR; TCRdb keeps in-frame clones, though not all of them. The sample yields around 240,000 clones, around 9.6% seen once. Purity of each sorted population was above 95%. In its sample, this clone was seen a few times.

Sequencing was done on a sample of naive CD4+ T cells from blood. The chain combines TRBV5-1 with TRBJ2-7; D perhaps matches TRBD1 (6 bases). The receptor was isolated from a woman younger than 30 in good health. Written as DNA, the CDR3 is TGCGCCAGCAGCTCCACTCCAGGGGCAAGCTCCTACGAGCAGTACTTC. Translating gives CASSSTPGASSYEQYF.